The 4 T cell receptor beta chains reported below all come from one sample, sequenced in a study of naive CD8 T cells in extremely preterm neonates. Profiled with immunoSEQ multiplex PCR; TCRdb holds only in-frame clones, not every one. The profile shows several thousand clones, just under 98% of them singletons. The sequenced sample was naive CD8+ T cells from blood. These receptor sequences come from a human donor in good health.

V usage is TRBV5-4 and J usage is TRBJ2-1; TRBD2 matches at 7 bases. Trimming at V came to 3 bases and at J to 8 bases, leaving 11 bases not matched to a gene. The germline CDR1 and CDR2 sequences are SGHNT and YYREEE (reference sequence). The CDR3 sequence is 15 residues long. Here the CDR3 DNA reads TGTGCCAGCAGCTATCGGGAGGTTGAGTGGGATGAGCAGTTCTTC. The encoded protein is CASSYREVEWDEQFF.

J is TRBJ2-1 and V is TRBV5-1; D is possibly TRBD2 (6 bases). V lost 0 bases to trimming and J lost 9 bases, with 16 bases between them. The V gene's germline CDR1 is SGHRS and CDR2 YFSETQ. CDR3 length: 15 amino acids. This chain's CDR3 is CASSLVRGPTSEQFF. Written as DNA, the CDR3 is TGCGCCAGCAGCTTGGTGCGGGGCCCTACAAGTGAGCAGTTCTTC.

This chain connects TRBV30 to TRBJ1-1; no clear D. CDR1 and CDR2 from the germline V gene are GTSNPN and SVGIG (reference sequence). V gave up 1 base and J gave up 5 bases, with 17 bases separating them. The CDR3 totals 15 residues. As DNA, the CDR3 is TGTGCCTGGAGTGATGCGGTCGATGGGGAGACTGAAGCTTTCTTT. Residues: CAWSDAVDGETEAFF.

The DNA of the CDR3 is TGTGCCAGCAGCCAAGTGGTAGCGGAGTACAATGAGCAGTTCTTC. Its protein is CASSQVVAEYNEQFF. The V gene is TRBV14, the J gene TRBJ2-1, with D maybe TRBD2 (6 bases). The V and J ends lost 1 base and 4 bases respectively, with 11 bases between them. In germline, CDR1 is SGHDN, CDR2 FVKESK. This CDR3 contains 15 residues.